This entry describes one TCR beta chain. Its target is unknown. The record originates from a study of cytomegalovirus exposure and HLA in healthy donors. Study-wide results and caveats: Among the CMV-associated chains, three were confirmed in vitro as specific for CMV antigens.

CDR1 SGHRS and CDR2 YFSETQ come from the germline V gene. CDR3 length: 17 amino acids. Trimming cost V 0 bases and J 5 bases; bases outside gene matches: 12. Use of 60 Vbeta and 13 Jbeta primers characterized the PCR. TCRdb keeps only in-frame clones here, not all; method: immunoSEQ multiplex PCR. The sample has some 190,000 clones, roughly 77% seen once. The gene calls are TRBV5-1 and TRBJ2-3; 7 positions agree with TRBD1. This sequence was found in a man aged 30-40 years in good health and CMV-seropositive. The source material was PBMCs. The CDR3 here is CASSLGGSTGRVDTQYF. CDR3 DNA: TGCGCCAGCAGCTTGGGGGGCTCGACAGGGCGGGTAGATACGCAGTATTTT.